Following are 18 T cell receptor beta chains from one sample sequenced in a study of blood T cell repertoires in COVID-19. Produced via immunoSEQ multiplex PCR; TCRdb's table is partial and in-frame only. Of 140,000 to 150,000 clones in the sample, approximately 90% were seen once. The sequenced material came from PBMCs or T cells enriched from blood (not recorded which). The receptors originated from a woman aged 35 to 49 who had been exposed to COVID-19.

The chain employs TRBV4-1 and TRBJ1-6, with TRBD1 matching 8 bases. CDR3 size: 17 residues. The ends lost 1 base at V and 1 base at J; junction bases unmatched: 3. Germline values: CDR1 MGHRA, CDR2 YSYEKL. The CDR3 loop reads CASSQGTGRSYNSPLHF. The CDR3 DNA reads TGCGCCAGCAGCCAAGGGACAGGGAGATCCTATAATTCACCCCTCCACTTT.

The chain carries TRBV28 and TRBJ2-7, with 10 bases that match TRBD1. Germline V CDR1 and CDR2: MDHEN, SYDVKM. The J segment lost 3 bases and the V segment lost 3 bases, leaving 5 bases of the junction unmatched. The CDR3 runs to 15 residues. The CDR3 nucleotides are TGTGCCAGCAGTTTCGGGACAGGGGACCTCTACGAGCAGTACTTC. Translating gives CASSFGTGDLYEQYF.

The rearrangement uses TRBV7-2 and TRBJ2-2, with 10 positions matching TRBD2. Germline V gene data show CDR1 as SGHTA and CDR2 as FQGNSA. The CDR3 is 15 residues long. Germline trimming cut 8 bases from V and 4 bases from J; bases unmatched to any gene: 7. CDR3 DNA sequence: TGTGCCAGCGGGCTAGCGGGAGTTATCACCGGGGAGCTGTTTTTT. Translated: CASGLAGVITGELFF.

The rearrangement links TRBV28 to TRBJ1-2; D remains ambiguous. Trimming shortened V by 6 bases and J by 4 bases, and 15 bases separated the two germline ends. Germline assignment: CDR1 MDHEN and CDR2 SYDVKM. The CDR3 covers 14 residues. CDR3 sequence (DNA): TGTGCCAGCAGCCCAACACGGGATACCTATGGCTACACCTTC. Translated, it gives CASSPTRDTYGYTF.

This clone has just one count. Other DNA sequences in this specimen translate into the identical CDR3. The chain employs TRBV7-2 and TRBJ1-5, with 8 positions matching TRBD1. The CDR3 sequence is 14 residues long. The germline CDR1 and CDR2 sequences are SGHTA and FQGNSA. Trimming took 3 bases from V and 2 from J; bases not matched to a gene: 0. CDR3 sequence (DNA): TGTGCCAGCAGCTTGGGACAGGGCAATCAGCCCCAGCATTTT. It codes for CASSLGQGNQPQHF. Full variable domain (outside the CDR3, taken from reference TRBV7-2 and TRBJ1-5): GAGVSQSPSNKVTEKGKDVELRCDPISGHTALYWYRQSLGQGLEFLIYFQGNSAPDKSGLPSDRFSAERTGGSVSTLTIQRTQQEDSAVYLCASSLGQGNQPQHFGDGTRLSIL.

This sequence joins TRBV28 and TRBJ2-3; 10 bases agree with TRBD2. From germline, CDR1 is MDHEN and CDR2 SYDVKM. V trimming: 6 bases; J trimming: 5 bases; junction bases outside the gene matches: 8. The CDR3 covers 15 residues. The CDR3: CASRLAGGPEDTQYF. As DNA, the CDR3 is TGTGCCAGCAGATTAGCGGGGGGCCCGGAAGATACGCAGTATTTT.

This sequence joins TRBV5-6 and TRBJ1-1, with D possibly being TRBD1 (6 bases). This CDR3 comprises 14 residues. The germline V gene encodes CDR1 SGHDT and CDR2 YYEEEE. V lost 4 bases, J lost 4 bases, and 14 bases lay in between. This chain's CDR3 is CASSPGTGRTEAFF. CDR3 DNA sequence: TGTGCCAGCAGCCCCGGTACAGGGCGCACTGAAGCTTTCTTT.

The J gene is TRBJ1-4, the V gene TRBV10-2; no firm D call. Trimming shortened V by 6 bases and J by 8 bases, and 19 bases separated the two germline ends. This CDR3 is built from 15 residues. Germline V CDR1 and CDR2: WSHSY, SAAADI. The DNA for the CDR3 is TGCGCCAGCAGCTCCTATTCCCCAGGTCGGGAAAAACTGTTTTTT. Its protein is CASSSYSPGREKLFF.

The chain carries TRBV7-2 and TRBJ2-7; 7 nucleotides match TRBD1. Germline V gene sequence: CDR1 SGHTA, CDR2 FQGNSA. V shed 5 bases, J shed 3 bases, and the junction held 7 bases outside the gene matches. This CDR3 has 14 amino acids. In DNA, the CDR3 is TGTGCCAGCAGCGTTACCGGGACAGACTACGAGCAGTACTTC. Protein product: CASSVTGTDYEQYF.

This clone was picked up a small number of times. The CDR3 protein is CASSPGTANEKLFF. The CDR3 bases are TGTGCCAGCAGTCCCGGGACAGCTAATGAAAAACTGTTTTTT. The chain employs TRBV6-1 and TRBJ1-4; 7 nucleotides match TRBD1. The CDR3 length is 14 residues. J gave up 3 bases and V 5 bases, and 3 bases lay outside the gene matches. The germline V gene encodes CDR1 MNHNS and CDR2 SASEGT.

The rearrangement uses TRBV3-1 (or the pseudogene TRBV3-2) and TRBJ1-1; TRBD1 matches 7 bases. This CDR3 contains 15 residues. V shed 3 bases and J 5 bases; nucleotides not matched to a gene: 9. From germline, CDR1 is LGHDT and CDR2 YNNKEL (reference sequence). CDR3 protein: CASSHETGTWTEAFF. Here the CDR3 DNA reads TGTGCCAGCAGCCATGAGACAGGGACGTGGACTGAAGCTTTCTTT.

The rearrangement joins TRBV5-1 to TRBJ2-7, with 13 bases lining up with TRBD2. The V gene end was trimmed by 4 bases and the J gene end by 1 base; junction bases not matched to a gene: 5. The germline CDR1 and CDR2 sequences are SGHRS and YFSETQ. The length of the CDR3 is 16 residues. The CDR3 sequence is CASSVGLAGVSYEQYF. Here the CDR3 DNA reads TGCGCCAGCAGCGTCGGACTAGCGGGAGTGTCCTACGAGCAGTACTTC.

This chain links TRBV7-9 with TRBJ1-4, with 8 positions matching TRBD1. The CDR3 extends over 14 amino acids. Per germline, CDR1 SEHNR and CDR2 FQNEAQ (reference sequence). J gave up 6 bases and V 5 bases, and 5 bases lay outside the gene matches. CDR3 residues: CASSRTGFDEKLFF. In DNA form, the CDR3 reads TGTGCCAGCAGCCGGACAGGGTTCGATGAAAAACTGTTTTTT.

This chain joins TRBV5-6 and TRBJ2-7; D remains unclear. V lost 1 base and J 3 bases, leaving 14 bases between the germline ends. From germline, CDR1 is SGHDT and CDR2 YYEEEE. The CDR3 contains 15 residues. The DNA for the CDR3 is TGTGCCAGCAGCTTGCCCTCAGGTTCAATCTACGAGCAGTACTTC. It codes for CASSLPSGSIYEQYF.

The chain is built from TRBV7-9 and TRBJ2-7; no firm D call. CDR3 length: 11 residues. CDR1 and CDR2 (germline): SEHNR, FQNEAQ (reference sequence). V gave up 3 bases and J gave up 2 bases, with 2 bases separating them. The CDR3 loop reads CASSFTYEQYF. The CDR3 DNA reads as TGTGCCAGCAGCTTTACCTACGAGCAGTACTTC.

V and J are TRBV4-3 and TRBJ1-1, with D maybe TRBD1 (5 bases). Germline V gives CDR1 LGHNA, CDR2 YSLEER. The CDR3 sequence is 14 residues long. The germline V and J ends were trimmed by 0 bases and 3 bases, with 8 bases remaining between them. The CDR3 DNA is TGCGCCAGCAGCCAAGATTGGGGCCACACTGAAGCTTTCTTT. Amino acid sequence: CASSQDWGHTEAFF.

V gene TRBV15 combines with J gene TRBJ2-5, with TRBD2 identical over 11 bases. Germline loops: CDR1 LNHNV, CDR2 YYDKDF (reference sequence). The junction had 17 bases not matched to a gene; V was cut back by 0 bases and J by 5 bases. This CDR3 is built from 20 residues. This CDR3 is CATSRDIGGGRLAGRETQYF. DNA for the CDR3: TGTGCCACCAGCAGAGATATAGGTGGTGGTCGACTAGCGGGAAGGGAGACCCAGTACTTC.

This clone has more than one count but fewer than ten. The genes are TRBV2 and TRBJ1-3; possibly TRBD1 for D (6 bases). The CDR3 extends over 15 amino acids. CDR1 and CDR2 (germline): SNHLY, FYNNEI. V lost 6 bases and J 0 bases, leaving 12 bases between the germline ends. DNA for the CDR3: TGTGCCAGCAGGGAACAGGGAACCTCTGGAAACACCATATATTTT. Residues: CASREQGTSGNTIYF.